This is a list of T cell receptor beta chains from one sample in a study of vaccination and CD4 T cells after COVID-19. TCRdb re-derived calls from the PCR reads in MiXCR, one entry per CDR3 protein. The data hold about 4,500 distinct CDR3 sequences, with nearly 65% observed a single time. Antigens of these TCRs are unknown. The sequencing sample was made of CD4+ T cells from blood, cultured in vitro. The receptor set was obtained from a human donor in good health. The CDR3 runs from the conserved cysteine through the conserved F or W. D genes are given only for firm matches. Clone size is given for some rows only: seen once, a few or many times, or a class if the clone is expanded.

clone size: -; J gene: TRBJ1-2; D gene: TRBD1; V gene: TRBV19; CDR3 DNA: TGTGCCAGTAGTGTAGGGACAGGGGTTTTACGGCTGGATGGCTACACCTTC; CDR3 protein: CASSVGTGVLRLDGYTF
clone size: -; J gene: TRBJ2-1; D gene: -; V gene: TRBV6-4; CDR3 DNA: TGTGCCAGCAGTGAACGGGAGACCTCCTACAATGAGCAGTTCTTC; CDR3 protein: CASSERETSYNEQFF
clone size: -; J gene: TRBJ1-5; D gene: -; V gene: TRBV6-1; CDR3 DNA: TGTGCCAGCAGTGAAGCGCCAAAAGTAGGGACCGGTCGCAATCAGCCCCAGCATTTT; CDR3 protein: CASSEAPKVGTGRNQPQHF
clone size: -; J gene: TRBJ1-5; D gene: -; V gene: TRBV2; CDR3 DNA: TGTGCCAGCAGTGTAGGGCGGGTGGCTCAGCCCCAGCATTTT; CDR3 protein: CASSVGRVAQPQHF
clone size: -; J gene: TRBJ2-5; D gene: TRBD2; V gene: TRBV20-1; CDR3 DNA: TGCAGTGCTAGAGGGCTAGCGGGGGGCCCCATCCAAGAGACCCAGTACTTC; CDR3 protein: CSARGLAGGPIQETQYF
clone size: few; J gene: TRBJ1-6; D gene: TRBD1; V gene: TRBV10-3; CDR3 DNA: TGTGCCACACGGACAGGGGAGAATTCACCCCTCCACTTT; CDR3 protein: CATRTGENSPLHF
clone size: -; J gene: TRBJ2-3; D gene: -; V gene: TRBV2; CDR3 DNA: TGTGCCAGCATGCCCTCCGGTACGCAGTATTTT; CDR3 protein: CASMPSGTQYF
clone size: -; J gene: TRBJ2-7; D gene: -; V gene: TRBV10-3; CDR3 DNA: TGTGCCATCAGTGAGTCATGGGGGGCCTACGAGCAGTACTTC; CDR3 protein: CAISESWGAYEQYF
clone size: -; J gene: TRBJ1-5; D gene: -; V gene: TRBV4-3; CDR3 DNA: TGCGCCAGCAGCCAAGATACCAGAGGCAATCAGCCCCAGCATTTT; CDR3 protein: CASSQDTRGNQPQHF
clone size: -; J gene: TRBJ2-1; D gene: TRBD1; V gene: TRBV5-1; CDR3 DNA: TGCGCCAGCAGCTTGGAAGAAGGACAGGGGAAGAATGAGCAGTTCTTC; CDR3 protein: CASSLEEGQGKNEQFF
clone size: -; J gene: TRBJ2-3; D gene: -; V gene: TRBV6-2/TRBV6-3; CDR3 DNA: TGTGCCAGTCTGCGGGGGCCCCTCACAGATACGCAGTATTTT; CDR3 protein: CASLRGPLTDTQYF
clone size: -; J gene: TRBJ2-7; D gene: -; V gene: TRBV19; CDR3 DNA: TGTGCCAGTAGTATGCTCGGTGGTGGGGACGAGCAGTACTTC; CDR3 protein: CASSMLGGGDEQYF
clone size: -; J gene: TRBJ2-5; D gene: -; V gene: TRBV19; CDR3 DNA: TGTGCCAGTAGTATTTTCAGGGGAAAAGAGACCCAGTACTTC; CDR3 protein: CASSIFRGKETQYF
clone size: -; J gene: TRBJ1-5; D gene: -; V gene: TRBV5-1; CDR3 DNA: TGCGCCAGCAGCTTGGCCCCCACCACAGGGATCGGTCAGCCCCAGCATTTT; CDR3 protein: CASSLAPTTGIGQPQHF
clone size: -; J gene: TRBJ1-2; D gene: TRBD1; V gene: TRBV20-1; CDR3 DNA: TGCAGTGCTAGAGATTTCGGGACAGGGCTATTGGGCTACACCTTC; CDR3 protein: CSARDFGTGLLGYTF
clone size: -; J gene: TRBJ1-3; D gene: -; V gene: TRBV7-6; CDR3 DNA: TGTGCCAGCAGCTTATTTCTGGGCCGCTCTGGAAACACCATATATTTT; CDR3 protein: CASSLFLGRSGNTIYF
clone size: few; J gene: TRBJ1-5; D gene: TRBD1; V gene: TRBV2; CDR3 DNA: TGTGCCAGCAAGGAACAGGGGGCTATCAATCAGCCCCAGCATTTT; CDR3 protein: CASKEQGAINQPQHF
clone size: once; J gene: TRBJ1-1; D gene: -; V gene: TRBV6-5; CDR3 DNA: TGTGCCAGCAGTTCCCACGGAGGGGTGAACACTGAAGCTTTCTTT; CDR3 protein: CASSSHGGVNTEAFF
clone size: -; J gene: TRBJ1-5; D gene: -; V gene: TRBV25-1; CDR3 DNA: TGTGCCAGCAGTGTAGGGAATCAGCCCCAGCATTTT; CDR3 protein: CASSVGNQPQHF
clone size: -; J gene: TRBJ2-5; D gene: -; V gene: TRBV27; CDR3 DNA: TGTGCCAGCACCTCCCAACCGTTGGGGGCTCAAGAGACCCAGTACTTC; CDR3 protein: CASTSQPLGAQETQYF
clone size: -; J gene: TRBJ1-2; D gene: TRBD1; V gene: TRBV7-2; CDR3 DNA: TGTGCCAGCAGCCAGGGGGGGCCTGGACCCTATGGCTACACCTTC; CDR3 protein: CASSQGGPGPYGYTF
clone size: -; J gene: TRBJ1-2; D gene: -; V gene: TRBV6-1; CDR3 DNA: TGTGCCAGCAGCCGACAGGTGACTAACTATGGCTACACCTTC; CDR3 protein: CASSRQVTNYGYTF
clone size: large; J gene: TRBJ1-2; D gene: -; V gene: TRBV30; CDR3 DNA: TGTGCCTGGAGTTACAGAAACACTAACTATGGCTACACCTTC; CDR3 protein: CAWSYRNTNYGYTF
clone size: -; J gene: TRBJ1-2; D gene: -; V gene: TRBV28; CDR3 DNA: TGTGCCAGCAGTCCCTCCAGTCGGGTAAACTATGGCTACACCTTC; CDR3 protein: CASSPSSRVNYGYTF
clone size: -; J gene: TRBJ2-5; D gene: -; V gene: TRBV10-3; CDR3 DNA: TGTGCCATCAGTGTAAGGGGGTTCCAAGAGACCCAGTACTTC; CDR3 protein: CAISVRGFQETQYF
clone size: once; J gene: TRBJ1-1; D gene: -; V gene: TRBV7-9; CDR3 DNA: TGTGCCAGCAGCTTAGCGGCCTTGAACACTGAAGCTTTCTTT; CDR3 protein: CASSLAALNTEAFF
clone size: -; J gene: TRBJ1-2; D gene: -; V gene: TRBV5-4; CDR3 DNA: TGTGCCAGCAGCTTGGGAGGGCTGAAGGATGGCTACACCTTC; CDR3 protein: CASSLGGLKDGYTF
clone size: -; J gene: TRBJ1-6; D gene: TRBD1; V gene: TRBV19; CDR3 DNA: TGTGCCAGTAGACGCAGGGGGCTCGCTGACTCTTCACCCCTCCACTTT; CDR3 protein: CASRRRGLADSSPLHF
clone size: -; J gene: TRBJ2-3; D gene: TRBD2; V gene: TRBV12-3/TRBV12-4; CDR3 DNA: TGTGCCAGCAGAGTAGCGGGGGGCACAGATACGCAGTATTTT; CDR3 protein: CASRVAGGTDTQYF
clone size: -; J gene: TRBJ2-5; D gene: -; V gene: TRBV25-1; CDR3 DNA: TGTGCCAGCATGGGCCCAGCTTGGGAGACCCAGTACTTC; CDR3 protein: CASMGPAWETQYF
clone size: -; J gene: TRBJ2-3; D gene: TRBD2; V gene: TRBV7-6; CDR3 DNA: TGTGCCAGCAGCCCGGGGTCTAGCGGGAGGACAGATACGCAGTATTTT; CDR3 protein: CASSPGSSGRTDTQYF
clone size: -; J gene: TRBJ1-1; D gene: -; V gene: TRBV20-1; CDR3 DNA: TGCAGTGCTAGAAAGAGCTTGAACACTGAAGCTTTCTTT; CDR3 protein: CSARKSLNTEAFF
clone size: -; J gene: TRBJ1-2; D gene: -; V gene: TRBV20-1; CDR3 DNA: TGCAGTGCTAGAGCCCTCCGAAGTTCCTATGGCTACACCTTC; CDR3 protein: CSARALRSSYGYTF
clone size: -; J gene: TRBJ2-3; D gene: -; V gene: TRBV27; CDR3 DNA: TGTGCCAGCAGCTTTTCCCGCACAGATACGCAGTATTTT; CDR3 protein: CASSFSRTDTQYF
clone size: few; J gene: TRBJ2-2; D gene: TRBD1; V gene: TRBV7-2; CDR3 DNA: TGTGCCAGCCAACAGGGGGCTTACGGGGAGCTGTTTTTT; CDR3 protein: CASQQGAYGELFF
clone size: few; J gene: TRBJ2-2; D gene: TRBD1; V gene: TRBV6-1; CDR3 DNA: TGTGCCAGCAGCCGGGACAGGGTGACCGGGGAGCTGTTTTTT; CDR3 protein: CASSRDRVTGELFF
clone size: -; J gene: TRBJ1-1; D gene: -; V gene: TRBV30; CDR3 DNA: TGTGCCTGGAGTAAGGGTAGGGTTCGGGGGAACACTGAAGCTTTCTTT; CDR3 protein: CAWSKGRVRGNTEAFF
clone size: few; J gene: TRBJ1-5; D gene: -; V gene: TRBV2; CDR3 DNA: TGTGCCAGCAGAGCCGACAGCCTCAATCAGCCCCAGCATTTT; CDR3 protein: CASRADSLNQPQHF
clone size: -; J gene: TRBJ2-5; D gene: TRBD2; V gene: TRBV11-2; CDR3 DNA: TGTGCAGGGGGCAGCGGGGGGTACCAAGAGACCCAGTACTTC; CDR3 protein: CAGGSGGYQETQYF
clone size: few; J gene: TRBJ2-5; D gene: -; V gene: TRBV2; CDR3 DNA: TGTGCCAGCAAAATACAGAAACAAGAGACCCAGTACTTC; CDR3 protein: CASKIQKQETQYF
clone size: -; J gene: TRBJ1-2; D gene: TRBD1; V gene: TRBV29-1; CDR3 DNA: TGCAGCGTTTCGACAGGGGCTGGCTACACCTTC; CDR3 protein: CSVSTGAGYTF
clone size: once; J gene: TRBJ1-1; D gene: -; V gene: TRBV5-1; CDR3 DNA: TGCGCCAGCAGCCGCTCCCCTTCAGAAGCTTTCTTT; CDR3 protein: CASSRSPSEAFF
clone size: -; J gene: TRBJ2-1; D gene: -; V gene: TRBV21-1; CDR3 DNA: TGTGCCAGCAGCAATCCGGGACAGGTAGACAATGAGCAGTTCTTC; CDR3 protein: CASSNPGQVDNEQFF
clone size: -; J gene: TRBJ1-2; D gene: TRBD1; V gene: TRBV6-1; CDR3 DNA: TGTGCCAGCAAAGGACAGGCCTTATGGTATGGCTACACCTTC; CDR3 protein: CASKGQALWYGYTF
clone size: -; J gene: TRBJ1-2; D gene: TRBD1; V gene: TRBV12-3/TRBV12-4; CDR3 DNA: TGTGCCAGCAGTTTAGGACAGGGCAACTATGGCTACACCTTC; CDR3 protein: CASSLGQGNYGYTF
clone size: -; J gene: TRBJ1-2; D gene: -; V gene: TRBV29-1; CDR3 DNA: TGCAGCGTTGAAGTAGGGGCGGGGGGCTACACCTTC; CDR3 protein: CSVEVGAGGYTF
clone size: few; J gene: TRBJ2-2; D gene: -; V gene: TRBV7-2; CDR3 DNA: TGTGCCAGCAGCTCCAAGGGACCGGGGGCGAACACCGGGGAGCTGTTTTTT; CDR3 protein: CASSSKGPGANTGELFF
clone size: -; J gene: TRBJ2-3; D gene: TRBD1; V gene: TRBV28; CDR3 DNA: TGTGCCAGCAGCGCCGGGACAGGGGAGACAGATACGCAGTATTTT; CDR3 protein: CASSAGTGETDTQYF
clone size: large; J gene: TRBJ1-2; D gene: TRBD1; V gene: TRBV19; CDR3 DNA: TGTGCCAGTAGCTCCCTACCGGGACAGGCGGATGGCTACACCTTC; CDR3 protein: CASSSLPGQADGYTF
clone size: large; J gene: TRBJ1-2; D gene: -; V gene: TRBV10-3; CDR3 DNA: TGTGCCATCAGGGGGGTATCCGCAGGGCCCTATGGCTACACCTTC; CDR3 protein: CAIRGVSAGPYGYTF
clone size: -; J gene: TRBJ2-2; D gene: TRBD2; V gene: TRBV10-3; CDR3 DNA: TGTGCCATCACTACCGGGACTAGTCGCACCGGGGAGCTGTTTTTT; CDR3 protein: CAITTGTSRTGELFF
clone size: -; J gene: TRBJ1-1; D gene: -; V gene: TRBV12-3/TRBV12-4; CDR3 DNA: TGTGCCAGCAGTTTAGGGGGGGGCGCTGAAGCTTTCTTT; CDR3 protein: CASSLGGGAEAFF
clone size: few; J gene: TRBJ1-2; D gene: -; V gene: TRBV27; CDR3 DNA: TGTGCCAGCCTCTCGGCGGCAGGGGAGAATCTAGGGTATGGCTACACCTTC; CDR3 protein: CASLSAAGENLGYGYTF